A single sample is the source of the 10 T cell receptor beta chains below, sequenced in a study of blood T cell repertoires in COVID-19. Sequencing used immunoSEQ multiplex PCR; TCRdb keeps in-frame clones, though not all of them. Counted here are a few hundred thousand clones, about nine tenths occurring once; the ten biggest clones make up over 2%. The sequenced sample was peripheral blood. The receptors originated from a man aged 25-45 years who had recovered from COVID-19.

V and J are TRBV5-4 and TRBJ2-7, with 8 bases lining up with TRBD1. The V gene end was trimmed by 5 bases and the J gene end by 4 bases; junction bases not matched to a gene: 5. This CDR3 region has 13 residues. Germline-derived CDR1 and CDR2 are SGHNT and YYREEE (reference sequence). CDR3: CASSRTGQYEQYF. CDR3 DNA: TGTGCCAGCAGTCGGACAGGGCAGTACGAGCAGTACTTC.

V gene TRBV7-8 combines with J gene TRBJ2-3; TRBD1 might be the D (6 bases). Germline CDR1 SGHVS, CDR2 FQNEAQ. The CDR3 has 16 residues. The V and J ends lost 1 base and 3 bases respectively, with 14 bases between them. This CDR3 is CASSLVTGSETDTQYF. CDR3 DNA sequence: TGTGCCAGCAGCTTAGTAACAGGGAGTGAAACAGATACGCAGTATTTT.

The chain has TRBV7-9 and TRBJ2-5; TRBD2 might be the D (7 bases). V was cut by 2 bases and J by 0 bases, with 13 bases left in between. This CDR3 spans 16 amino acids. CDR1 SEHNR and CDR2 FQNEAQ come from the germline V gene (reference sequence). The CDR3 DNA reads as TGTGCCAGCAGCTTATCAGGGGCGGGAGACCAAGAGACCCAGTACTTC. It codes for CASSLSGAGDQETQYF.

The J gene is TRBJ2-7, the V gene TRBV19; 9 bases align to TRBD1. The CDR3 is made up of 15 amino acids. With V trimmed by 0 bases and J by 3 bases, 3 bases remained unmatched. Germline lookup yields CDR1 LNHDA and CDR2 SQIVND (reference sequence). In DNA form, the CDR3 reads TGTGCCAGTAGTATAGAACAGGACAGGGGCTACGAGCAGTACTTC. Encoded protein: CASSIEQDRGYEQYF.

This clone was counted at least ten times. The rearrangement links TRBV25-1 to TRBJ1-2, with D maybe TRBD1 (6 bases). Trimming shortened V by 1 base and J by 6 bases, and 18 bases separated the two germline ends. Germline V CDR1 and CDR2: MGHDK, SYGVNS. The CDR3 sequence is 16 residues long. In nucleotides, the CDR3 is TGTGCCAGCAGTGAATGGGGCGGGGGCGCCGGGGATGGCTACACCTTC. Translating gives CASSEWGGGAGDGYTF.

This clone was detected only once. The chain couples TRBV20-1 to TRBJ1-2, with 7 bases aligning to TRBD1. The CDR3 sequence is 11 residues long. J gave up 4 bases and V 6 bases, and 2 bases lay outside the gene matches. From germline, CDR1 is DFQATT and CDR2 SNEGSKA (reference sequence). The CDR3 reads CSATGIYGYTF. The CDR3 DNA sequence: TGCAGTGCGACAGGGATCTATGGCTACACCTTC.

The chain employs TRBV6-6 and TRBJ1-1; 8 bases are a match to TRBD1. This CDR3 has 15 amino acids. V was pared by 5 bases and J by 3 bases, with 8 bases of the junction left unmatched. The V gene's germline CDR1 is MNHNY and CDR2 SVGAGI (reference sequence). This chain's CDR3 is CASSPRQGRYTEAFF. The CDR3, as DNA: TGTGCCAGCAGTCCCAGACAGGGGCGTTACACTGAAGCTTTCTTT.

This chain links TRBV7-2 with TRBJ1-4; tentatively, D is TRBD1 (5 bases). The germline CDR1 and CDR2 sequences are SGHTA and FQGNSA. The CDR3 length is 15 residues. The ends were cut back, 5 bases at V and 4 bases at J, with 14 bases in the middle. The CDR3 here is CASSPSTALNEKLFF. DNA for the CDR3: TGTGCCAGCAGCCCGTCGACAGCCCTTAATGAAAAACTGTTTTTT.

CDR3 sequence (DNA): TGTGCCAGCAGCCCAGGGGGGAACACTGAAGCTTTCTTT. Translation: CASSPGGNTEAFF. V and J are TRBV11-2 and TRBJ1-1; TRBD1 aligns across 7 bases. From germline, CDR1 is SGHAT and CDR2 FQNNGV. This CDR3 is 13 amino acids long. The V gene end was trimmed by 5 bases and the J gene end by 1 base; junction bases not matched to a gene: 1.

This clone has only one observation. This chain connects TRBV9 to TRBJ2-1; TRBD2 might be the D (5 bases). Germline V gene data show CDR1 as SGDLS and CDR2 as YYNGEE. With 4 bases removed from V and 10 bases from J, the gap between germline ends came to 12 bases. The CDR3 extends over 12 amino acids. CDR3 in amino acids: CASSLGRGEQFF. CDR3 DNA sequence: TGTGCCAGCAGCTTAGGACGCGGGGAGCAGTTCTTC.